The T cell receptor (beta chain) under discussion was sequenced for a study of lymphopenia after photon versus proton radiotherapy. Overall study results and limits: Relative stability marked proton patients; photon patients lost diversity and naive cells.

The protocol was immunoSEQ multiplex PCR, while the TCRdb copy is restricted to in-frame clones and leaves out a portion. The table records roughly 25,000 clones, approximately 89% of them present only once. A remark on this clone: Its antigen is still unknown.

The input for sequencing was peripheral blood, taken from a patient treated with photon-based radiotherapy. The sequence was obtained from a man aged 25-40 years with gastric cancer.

Written as DNA, the CDR3 is TGTGCCAGCAGTTCGGATAGAGATGAAAAACTGTTTTTT. Protein: CASSSDRDEKLFF. This chain uses TRBV6-6 with TRBJ1-4, with unresolved D. Germline values: CDR1 MNHNY, CDR2 SVGAGI (reference sequence). V gave up 4 bases and J gave up 6 bases, with 9 bases separating them. This CDR3 region has 13 residues.